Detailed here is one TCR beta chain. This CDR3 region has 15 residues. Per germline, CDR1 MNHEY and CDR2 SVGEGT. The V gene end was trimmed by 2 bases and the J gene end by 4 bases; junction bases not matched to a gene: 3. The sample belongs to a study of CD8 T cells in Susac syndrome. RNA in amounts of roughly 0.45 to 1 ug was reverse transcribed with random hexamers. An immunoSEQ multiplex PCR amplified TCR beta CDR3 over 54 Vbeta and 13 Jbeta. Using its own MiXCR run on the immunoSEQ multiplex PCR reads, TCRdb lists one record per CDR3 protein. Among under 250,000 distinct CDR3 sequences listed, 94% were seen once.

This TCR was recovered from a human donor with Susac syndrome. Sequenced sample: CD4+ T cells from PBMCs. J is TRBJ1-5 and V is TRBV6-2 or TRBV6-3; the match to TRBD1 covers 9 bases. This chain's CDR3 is CASSYRDRVNQPQHF. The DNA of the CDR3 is TGTGCCAGCAGTTACCGGGACAGGGTAAATCAGCCCCAGCATTTT.